Below are 22 T cell receptor beta chains sequenced from a single sample in a study of blood T cell repertoires in COVID-19. The assay was immunoSEQ multiplex PCR, and TCRdb's table has in-frame clones only and misses some. The sample consists of about 260,000 clones, approximately 80% of them appearing once. Sequenced sample: peripheral blood. These receptors were taken from a man aged 60-69 years with acute or convalescent COVID-19.

The gene calls are TRBV20-1 and TRBJ2-7, with no clear D. V lost 7 bases and J 0 bases, leaving 7 bases between the germline ends. This CDR3 spans 11 amino acids. The germline gives CDR1 DFQATT, CDR2 SNEGSKA (reference sequence). The chain's CDR3 is CSGASSYEQYF. For the CDR3, the DNA is TGCAGTGGGGCGAGCTCCTACGAGCAGTACTTC.

This clone was counted between two and nine times. This chain uses TRBV7-3 with TRBJ2-5, with 9 bases identical to TRBD1. The CDR3 runs to 14 residues. With V trimmed by 5 bases and J by 3 bases, 4 bases remained unmatched. In germline, CDR1 is SGHTA, CDR2 FQGTGA. The CDR3 coding sequence is TGTGCCAGCAGCGCGACAGGGGGTGAAGAGACCCAGTACTTC. Translated: CASSATGGEETQYF. Supplemented by reference TRBV7-3 and TRBJ2-5, the full variable domain reads GAGVSQTPSNKVTEKGKYVELRCDPISGHTALYWYRQSLGQGPEFLIYFQGTGAADDSGLPNDRFFAVRPEGSVSTLKIQRTERGDSAVYLCASSATGGEETQYFGPGTRLLVL.

The genes are TRBV28 and TRBJ2-7, with 8 positions matching TRBD1. V shed 6 bases, J shed 3 bases, and the junction held 13 bases outside the gene matches. There are 16 residues in the CDR3. Germline CDR1 MDHEN, CDR2 SYDVKM. This CDR3 reads CASRSSGTGLRYEQYF. CDR3 in DNA: TGTGCCAGCAGATCATCCGGGACAGGTCTTCGCTACGAGCAGTACTTC.

This chain uses TRBV28 with TRBJ1-2; D gene ambiguous. The CDR3 has 11 amino acids. V lost 6 bases and J 4 bases, leaving 6 bases between the germline ends. Germline V gives CDR1 MDHEN, CDR2 SYDVKM. CDR3 loop: CASSSIYGYTF. Written as DNA, the CDR3 is TGTGCCAGCAGCAGTATCTATGGCTACACCTTC.

J is TRBJ2-2 and V is TRBV18, with 11 bases that match TRBD2. The CDR3 totals 16 residues. Trimming took 8 bases from V and 2 from J; bases not matched to a gene: 7. Germline CDR1 KGHSH, CDR2 LQKENI. The CDR3 protein is CASAGGTSGNTGELFF. The CDR3, as DNA: TGTGCCAGCGCCGGGGGGACTAGCGGCAACACCGGGGAGCTGTTTTTT.

The chain combines TRBV7-3 with TRBJ2-1; 8 nucleotides match TRBD2. Germline values: CDR1 SGHTA, CDR2 FQGTGA. V lost 5 bases and J lost 7; bases outside the gene matches: 10. The CDR3 is 15 amino acids. The CDR3 is CASSTPGLDQNEQFF. The CDR3 DNA follows: TGTGCCAGCAGCACCCCGGGACTAGACCAGAATGAGCAGTTCTTC.

The chain carries TRBV6-6 and TRBJ1-5, with 7 bases aligning to TRBD1. Germline values: CDR1 MNHNY, CDR2 SVGAGI (reference sequence). This CDR3 is 16 amino acids long. V dropped 2 bases and J dropped 5; count of bases not matched to a gene: 9. CDR3 in amino acids: CASSYPDRPRDQPQHF. DNA for the CDR3: TGTGCCAGCAGTTACCCGGACAGGCCCCGCGATCAGCCCCAGCATTTT.

The rearrangement joins TRBV28 to TRBJ1-2; 10 bases match TRBD1. J lost 8 bases, V lost 4 bases, and 19 bases had no gene match. In germline, CDR1 is MDHEN, CDR2 SYDVKM. The CDR3 runs 18 residues. DNA of the CDR3: TGTGCCAGCAGTTCCCAATGGGCGAGGACAGGGGGGAGAGGAGGCTACACCTTC. This translates into CASSSQWARTGGRGGYTF.

V gene TRBV30 combines with J gene TRBJ1-2; D ambiguous. This CDR3 contains 14 residues. Germline lookup yields CDR1 GTSNPN and CDR2 SVGIG (reference sequence). V was clipped by 0 bases and J by 8 bases, with 16 bases between them. CDR3 region: CAWSVGRSGVGYTF. CDR3 sequence (DNA): TGTGCCTGGAGTGTAGGGCGAAGCGGCGTAGGCTACACCTTC.

V is TRBV6-5 and J is TRBJ1-2; D not certain. V lost 2 bases to trimming and J lost 0 bases, with 10 bases between them. This CDR3 has 15 residues. Germline V gene lookup returns CDR1 MNHEY and CDR2 SVGAGI. DNA of the CDR3: TGTGCCAGCAGTTACGGCCGCACCTCTAACTATGGCTACACCTTC. Amino acids: CASSYGRTSNYGYTF.

The rearrangement joins TRBV11-2 to TRBJ2-7, with a weak D call TRBD2 (5 bases). The CDR3 is made up of 14 amino acids. Germline CDR1 and CDR2: SGHAT and FQNNGV. V lost 1 base, J lost 2 bases, and 9 bases lay in between. CDR3 sequence reads: CASSLGAGTYEQYF. CDR3 nucleotide sequence: TGTGCCAGCAGCTTAGGTGCGGGTACCTACGAGCAGTACTTC.

The chain uses TRBV29-1 and TRBJ2-7; 8 bases line up with TRBD1. Germline loops: CDR1 SQVTM, CDR2 ANQGSEA. The CDR3 totals 14 residues. J gave up 0 bases and V 5 bases, and 6 bases lay outside the gene matches. The CDR3, as DNA: TGCAGCGTTTGTCAGGGGGCAACCTCCTACGAGCAGTACTTC. This translates into CSVCQGATSYEQYF.

This chain links TRBV11-2 with TRBJ1-1; 8 nucleotides line up with TRBD1. This CDR3 is 15 amino acids long. Unmatched junction bases numbered 10, after V lost 4 bases and J lost 6 bases. Germline V gives CDR1 SGHAT, CDR2 FQNNGV. The CDR3 region is CASSWPGQGIPEAFF. DNA of the CDR3: TGTGCCAGCAGCTGGCCCGGACAGGGTATTCCTGAAGCTTTCTTT.

In this sample, this clone turned up a few times. The V and J genes are TRBV4-3 and TRBJ2-7, with 8 bases identical to TRBD1. CDR1 LGHNA and CDR2 YSLEER come from the germline V gene. The CDR3 spans 15 residues. With 3 bases clipped from V and 3 bases from J, the junction kept 7 bases outside the gene matches. CDR3 sequence (DNA): TGCGCCAGCAGCCACCAGACAGGGGCGAACTACGAGCAGTACTTC. The encoded protein is CASSHQTGANYEQYF.

V gene TRBV4-1 combines with J gene TRBJ2-2; 8 bases align to TRBD1. Germline V gives CDR1 MGHRA, CDR2 YSYEKL. The J segment lost 2 bases and the V segment lost 0 bases, leaving 2 bases of the junction unmatched. This CDR3 comprises 16 residues. This CDR3 is CASSQDDRGNTGELFF. In DNA form, the CDR3 reads TGCGCCAGCAGCCAAGACGACAGGGGAAACACCGGGGAGCTGTTTTTT.

The chain couples TRBV9 to TRBJ1-1; 10 bases fit TRBD1. CDR3 size: 15 residues. The germline gives CDR1 SGDLS, CDR2 YYNGEE. Unmatched junction bases numbered 3, after V lost 0 bases and J lost 4 bases. The CDR3 loop reads CASSVGQGAGTEAFF. The CDR3 bases are TGTGCCAGCAGCGTAGGACAGGGGGCCGGCACTGAAGCTTTCTTT.

This clone has a handful of counts. V is TRBV2 and J is TRBJ1-3; D might be TRBD1 (6 bases). Germline-derived CDR1 and CDR2 are SNHLY and FYNNEI. There are 17 residues in the CDR3. Trimming left V 4 bases short and J 4 bases short, with 20 bases between. The CDR3 bases are TGTGCCAGCAGTGGGGGCAGGGGTAACCCCCTCGGAAACACCATATATTTT. Its translation: CASSGGRGNPLGNTIYF. Filled out from reference TRBV2 and TRBJ1-3, the complete variable domain reads EPEVTQTPSHQVTQMGQEVILRCVPISNHLYFYWYRQILGQKVEFLVSFYNNEISEKSEIFDDQFSVERPDGSNFTLKIRSTKLEDSAMYFCASSGGRGNPLGNTIYFGEGSWLTVV.

The genes are TRBV7-3 and TRBJ2-5; 8 bases align to TRBD2. The germline CDR1 and CDR2 sequences are SGHTA and FQGTGA. The trim removed 5 bases at V and 5 bases at J, leaving 4 bases unmatched. This CDR3 contains 13 residues. The CDR3 DNA sequence: TGTGCCAGCAGCCAGAGACTAGCGGAGACCCAGTACTTC. Translating it yields CASSQRLAETQYF.

V gene TRBV7-3 combines with J gene TRBJ2-1; 9 bases fit TRBD2. Germline-derived CDR1 and CDR2 are SGHTA and FQGTGA. The J segment lost 2 bases and the V segment lost 5 bases, leaving 7 bases of the junction unmatched. This CDR3 contains 16 residues. The CDR3 sequence is CASSPIAGAAYNEQFF. For the CDR3, the DNA is TGTGCCAGCAGCCCGATAGCGGGAGCCGCCTACAATGAGCAGTTCTTC.

The rearrangement joins TRBV5-1 to TRBJ2-7, with 14 nucleotides matching TRBD2. The CDR3 consists of 15 residues. With 5 bases clipped from V and 6 bases from J, the junction kept 7 bases outside the gene matches. Germline-derived CDR1 and CDR2 are SGHRS and YFSETQ. In DNA form, the CDR3 reads TGCGCCAGCAGGACCGGGACTAGCGGGAGAGGCGAGCAGTACTTC. This codes for CASRTGTSGRGEQYF. The full variable domain, completed using reference TRBV5-1 and TRBJ2-7, is KAGVTQTPRYLIKTRGQQVTLSCSPISGHRSVSWYQQTPGQGLQFLFEYFSETQRNKGNFPGRFSGRQFSNSRSEMNVSTLELGDSALYLCASRTGTSGRGEQYFGPGTRLTVT.

The chain couples TRBV5-4 to TRBJ1-2; a weak D match, TRBD1 (5 bases). CDR3 length: 15 residues. The germline V gene has CDR1 SGHNT and CDR2 YYREEE (reference sequence). Trimming pared 1 base from V and 0 bases from J, leaving 10 bases between. The CDR3 protein is CASSLFGATNYGYTF. The CDR3 coding sequence is TGTGCCAGCAGCTTGTTTGGGGCTACTAACTATGGCTACACCTTC.

The rearrangement uses TRBV9 and TRBJ2-1; 10 bases are shared with TRBD2. J lost 6 bases, V lost 1 base, and 7 bases had no gene match. The CDR3 sequence is 16 residues long. Germline V CDR1 and CDR2: SGDLS, YYNGEE. The CDR3 bases are TGTGCCAGCAGCGTATGGGGTAGCGGGAGGATCAATGAGCAGTTCTTC. Translation: CASSVWGSGRINEQFF.